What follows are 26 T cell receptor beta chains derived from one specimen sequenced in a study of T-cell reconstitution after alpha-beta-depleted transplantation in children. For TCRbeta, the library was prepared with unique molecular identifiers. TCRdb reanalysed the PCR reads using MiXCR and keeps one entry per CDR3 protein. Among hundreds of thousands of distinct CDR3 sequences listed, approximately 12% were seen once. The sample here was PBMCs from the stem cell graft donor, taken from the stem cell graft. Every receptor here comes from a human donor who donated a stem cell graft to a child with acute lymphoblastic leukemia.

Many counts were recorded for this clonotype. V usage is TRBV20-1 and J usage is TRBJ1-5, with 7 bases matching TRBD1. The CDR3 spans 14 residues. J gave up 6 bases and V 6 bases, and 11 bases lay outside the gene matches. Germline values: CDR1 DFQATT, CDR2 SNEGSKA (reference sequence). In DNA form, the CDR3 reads TGCAGTGCGGCCGGACAGGTGAGGGCTCAGCCCCAGCATTTT. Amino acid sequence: CSAAGQVRAQPQHF.

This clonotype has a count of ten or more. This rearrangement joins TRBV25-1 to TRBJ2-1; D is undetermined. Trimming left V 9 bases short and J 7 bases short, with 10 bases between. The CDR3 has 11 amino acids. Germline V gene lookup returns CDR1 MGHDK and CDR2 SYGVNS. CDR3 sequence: CARTYLNEQFF. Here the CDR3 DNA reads TGTGCCAGGACGTACTTGAATGAGCAGTTCTTC.

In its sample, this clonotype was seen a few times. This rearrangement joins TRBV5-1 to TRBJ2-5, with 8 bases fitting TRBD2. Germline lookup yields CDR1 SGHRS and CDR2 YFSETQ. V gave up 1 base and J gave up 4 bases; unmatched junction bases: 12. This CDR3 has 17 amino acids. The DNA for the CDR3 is TGCGCCAGCAGCTTGCCCGGGCAAGCGGGGGCCAGAGAGACCCAGTACTTC. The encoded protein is CASSLPGQAGARETQYF.

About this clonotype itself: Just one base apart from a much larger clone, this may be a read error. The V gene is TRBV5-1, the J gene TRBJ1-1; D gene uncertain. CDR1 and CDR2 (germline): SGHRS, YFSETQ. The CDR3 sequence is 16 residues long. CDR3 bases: TGCGCCAGCAGCTTGGCCGGGGTTCCCATGAACACTGACGCTTTCTTT. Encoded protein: CASSLAGVPMNTDAFF.

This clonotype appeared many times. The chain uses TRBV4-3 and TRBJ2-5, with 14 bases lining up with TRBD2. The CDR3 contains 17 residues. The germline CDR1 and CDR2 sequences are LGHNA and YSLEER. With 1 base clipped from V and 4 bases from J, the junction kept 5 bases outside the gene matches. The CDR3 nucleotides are TGCGCCAGCAGCCAAGGGGGGACTAGCGGGAGAGGAGAGACCCAGTACTTC. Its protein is CASSQGGTSGRGETQYF.

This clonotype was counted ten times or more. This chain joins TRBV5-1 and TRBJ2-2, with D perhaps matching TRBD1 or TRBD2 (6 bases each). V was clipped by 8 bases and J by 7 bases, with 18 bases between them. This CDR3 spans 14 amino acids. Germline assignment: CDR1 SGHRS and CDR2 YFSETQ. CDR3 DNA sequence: TGCGCCAGTGAGGCCGGGGGCGCAAACGGGGAGCTGTTTTTT. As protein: CASEAGGANGELFF.

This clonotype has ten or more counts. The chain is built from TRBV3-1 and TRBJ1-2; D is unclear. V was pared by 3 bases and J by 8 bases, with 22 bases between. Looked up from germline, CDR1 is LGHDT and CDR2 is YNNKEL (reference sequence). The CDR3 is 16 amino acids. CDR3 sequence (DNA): TGTGCCAGCAGCCAGGACCGTGTGGAGGGAGAATACGGCTACACCTTC. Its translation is CASSQDRVEGEYGYTF.

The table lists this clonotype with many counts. The CDR3 loop is CASSLAYALSSGNTIYF. DNA for the CDR3: TGTGCCAGCAGCTTAGCGTACGCGCTAAGCTCTGGAAACACCATATATTTT. This chain links TRBV7-2 with TRBJ1-3; no reliable D call. The ends were cut back, 0 bases at V and 0 bases at J, with 12 bases in the middle. CDR1 and CDR2 from the germline V gene are SGHTA and FQGNSA. CDR3 length equals 17 residues.

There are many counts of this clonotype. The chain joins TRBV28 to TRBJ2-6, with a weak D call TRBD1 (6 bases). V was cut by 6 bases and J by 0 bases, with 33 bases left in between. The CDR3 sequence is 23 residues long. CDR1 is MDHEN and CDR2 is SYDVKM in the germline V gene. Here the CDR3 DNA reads TGTGCCAGCAGCTTCGGGTTTTTAAGTGACAGGTCCCTAAGAGGCTCTGGGGCCAACGTCCTGACTTTC. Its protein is CASSFGFLSDRSLRGSGANVLTF. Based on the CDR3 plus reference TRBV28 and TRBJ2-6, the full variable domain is DVKVTQSSRYLVKRTGEKVFLECVQDMDHENMFWYRQDPGLGLRLIYFSYDVKMKEKGDIPEGYSVSREKKERFSLILESASTNQTSMYLCASSFGFLSDRSLRGSGANVLTFGAGSRLTVL.

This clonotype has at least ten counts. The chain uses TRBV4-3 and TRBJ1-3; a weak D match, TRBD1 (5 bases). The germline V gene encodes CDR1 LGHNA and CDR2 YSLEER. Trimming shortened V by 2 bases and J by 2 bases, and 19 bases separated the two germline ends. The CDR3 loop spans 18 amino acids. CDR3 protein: CASSQSSQGVSTGNTIYF. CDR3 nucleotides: TGCGCCAGCAGCCAAAGTTCGCAGGGCGTTTCTACTGGAAACACCATATATTTT.

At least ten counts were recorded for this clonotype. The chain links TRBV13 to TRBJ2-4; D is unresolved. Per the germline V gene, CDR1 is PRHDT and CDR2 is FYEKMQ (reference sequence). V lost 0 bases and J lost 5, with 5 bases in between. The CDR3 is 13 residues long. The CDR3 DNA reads TGTGCCAGCAGCTTAGGCCTTGAAAACATTCAGTACTTC. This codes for CASSLGLENIQYF.

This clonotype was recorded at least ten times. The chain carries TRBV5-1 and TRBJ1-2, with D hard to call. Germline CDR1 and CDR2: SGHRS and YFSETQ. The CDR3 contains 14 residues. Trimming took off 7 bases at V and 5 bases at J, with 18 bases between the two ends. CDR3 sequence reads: CASGIHPQRYGYTF. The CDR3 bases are TGCGCCAGCGGCATCCATCCTCAGAGATATGGCTACACCTTC.

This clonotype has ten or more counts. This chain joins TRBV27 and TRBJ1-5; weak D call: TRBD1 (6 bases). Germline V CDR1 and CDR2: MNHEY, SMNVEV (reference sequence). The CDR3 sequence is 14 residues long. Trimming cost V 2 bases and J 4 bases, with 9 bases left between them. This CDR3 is CASSLTGWNQPQHF. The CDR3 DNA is TGTGCCAGCAGTTTAACAGGGTGGAATCAGCCCCAGCATTTT.

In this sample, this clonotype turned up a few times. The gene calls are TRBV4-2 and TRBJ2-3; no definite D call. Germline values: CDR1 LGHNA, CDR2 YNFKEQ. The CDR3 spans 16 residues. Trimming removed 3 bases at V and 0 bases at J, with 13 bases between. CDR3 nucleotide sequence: TGTGCCAGCAGCCAGGAACTTGGCCCTAGCACAGATACGCAGTATTTT. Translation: CASSQELGPSTDTQYF.

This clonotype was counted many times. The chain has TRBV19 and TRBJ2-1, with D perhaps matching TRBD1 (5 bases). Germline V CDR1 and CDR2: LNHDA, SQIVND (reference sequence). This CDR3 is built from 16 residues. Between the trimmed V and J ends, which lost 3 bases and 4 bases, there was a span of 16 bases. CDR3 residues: CASSMIEGARYNEQFF. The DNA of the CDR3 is TGTGCCAGTAGTATGATAGAAGGGGCGAGGTACAATGAGCAGTTCTTC.

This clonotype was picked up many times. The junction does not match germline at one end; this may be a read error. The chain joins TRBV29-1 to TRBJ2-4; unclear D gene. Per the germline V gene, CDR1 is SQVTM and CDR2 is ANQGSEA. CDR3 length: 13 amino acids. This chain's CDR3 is CSVEDGIRSGRHF. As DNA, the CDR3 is TGCAGCGTTGAAGATGGTATTAGGTCCGGTAGGCACTTC. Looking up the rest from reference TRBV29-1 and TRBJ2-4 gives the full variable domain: SAVISQKPSRDICQRGTSLTIQCQVDSQVTMMFWYRQQPGQSLTLIATANQGSEATYESGFVIDKFPISRPNLTFSTLTVSNMSPEDSSIYLCSVEDGIRSGRHFGAGTRLSVL.

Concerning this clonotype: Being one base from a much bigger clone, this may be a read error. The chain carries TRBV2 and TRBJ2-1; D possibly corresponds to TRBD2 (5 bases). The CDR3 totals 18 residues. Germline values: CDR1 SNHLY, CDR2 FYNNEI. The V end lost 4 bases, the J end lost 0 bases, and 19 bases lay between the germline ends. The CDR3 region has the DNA TGTGCCAGCAGTGCGGAGGAATCAACCCTAAGCTCCTACAATGAGCAGTTCTTC. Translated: CASSAEESTLSSYNEQFF.

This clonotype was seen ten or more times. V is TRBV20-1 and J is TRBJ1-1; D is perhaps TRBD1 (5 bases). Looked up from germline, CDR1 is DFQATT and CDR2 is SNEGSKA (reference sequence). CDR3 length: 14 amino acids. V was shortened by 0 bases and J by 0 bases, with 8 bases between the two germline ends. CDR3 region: CSARDPRVNTEAFF. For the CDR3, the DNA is TGCAGTGCTAGAGATCCCAGGGTGAACACTGAAGCTTTCTTT.

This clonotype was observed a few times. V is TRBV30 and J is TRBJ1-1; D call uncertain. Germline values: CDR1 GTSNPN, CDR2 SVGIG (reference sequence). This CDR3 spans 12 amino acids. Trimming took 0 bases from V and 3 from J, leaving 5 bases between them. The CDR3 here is CAWSVGYTEAFF. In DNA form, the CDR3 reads TGTGCCTGGAGTGTGGGGTACACTGAAGCTTTCTTT.

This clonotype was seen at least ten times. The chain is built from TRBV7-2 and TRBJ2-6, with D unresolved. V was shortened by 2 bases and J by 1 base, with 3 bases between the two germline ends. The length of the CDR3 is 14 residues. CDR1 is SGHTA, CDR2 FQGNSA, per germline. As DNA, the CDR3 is TGTGCCAGCAGCTTAAAATCTGGGGCCAACGTCCTGACTTTC. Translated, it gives CASSLKSGANVLTF.

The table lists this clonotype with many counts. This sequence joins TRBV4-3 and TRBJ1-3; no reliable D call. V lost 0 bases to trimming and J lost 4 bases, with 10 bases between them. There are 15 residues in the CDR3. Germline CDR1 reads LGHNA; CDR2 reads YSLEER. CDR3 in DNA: TGCGCCAGCAGCCAAGATGAGCCGTCGGGAAACACCATATATTTT. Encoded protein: CASSQDEPSGNTIYF.

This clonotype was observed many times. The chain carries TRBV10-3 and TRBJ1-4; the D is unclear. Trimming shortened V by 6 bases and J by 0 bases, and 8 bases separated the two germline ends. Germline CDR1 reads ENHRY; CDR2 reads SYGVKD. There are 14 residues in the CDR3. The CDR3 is CAIRSKATNEKLFF. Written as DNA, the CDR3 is TGTGCCATCAGATCAAAAGCAACTAATGAAAAACTGTTTTTT.

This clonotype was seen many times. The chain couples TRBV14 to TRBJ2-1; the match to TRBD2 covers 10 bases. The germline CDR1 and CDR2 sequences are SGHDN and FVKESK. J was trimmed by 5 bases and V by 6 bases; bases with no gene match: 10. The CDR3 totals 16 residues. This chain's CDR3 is CASRLTGTSVNNEQFF. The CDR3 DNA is TGTGCCAGCAGACTCACCGGGACTAGCGTTAACAATGAGCAGTTCTTC.

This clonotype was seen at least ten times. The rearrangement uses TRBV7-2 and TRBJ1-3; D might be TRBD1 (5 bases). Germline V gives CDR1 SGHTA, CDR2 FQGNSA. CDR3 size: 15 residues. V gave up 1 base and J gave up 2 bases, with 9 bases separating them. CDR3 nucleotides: TGTGCCAGCAGCTTAGGAGGGGCAACTGGAAACACCATATATTTT. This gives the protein CASSLGGATGNTIYF.

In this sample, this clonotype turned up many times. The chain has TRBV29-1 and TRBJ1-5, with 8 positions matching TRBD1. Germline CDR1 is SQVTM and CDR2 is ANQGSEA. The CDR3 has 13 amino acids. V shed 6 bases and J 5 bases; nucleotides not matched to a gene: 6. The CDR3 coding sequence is TGCAGCGTGGGGAGGGACAGGTATCAGCCCCAGCATTTT. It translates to CSVGRDRYQPQHF.

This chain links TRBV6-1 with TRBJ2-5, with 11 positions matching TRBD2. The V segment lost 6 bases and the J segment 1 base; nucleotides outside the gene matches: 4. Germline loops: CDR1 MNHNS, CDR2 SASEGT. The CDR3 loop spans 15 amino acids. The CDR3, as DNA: TGTGCCAGCAGGGCTAGCGGGGGGTTCCAAGAGACCCAGTACTTC. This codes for CASRASGGFQETQYF.